This T cell receptor beta chain was sequenced in a study of CD4 T cells in relation to SARS-CoV-2 and coronaviruses. CDR3 length equals 12 residues. The germline gives CDR1 SEHNR, CDR2 FQNEAQ (reference sequence). V gave up 5 bases and J gave up 8 bases, with 10 bases separating them. Profiled with immunoSEQ multiplex PCR; TCRdb holds only in-frame clones, not every one. The repertoire holds around 45,000 clones, with about four fifths as singletons. Notes on this clone: Its matching antigen is unknown.

The genes are TRBV7-9 and TRBJ2-1; D remains unclear. Sequenced: naive CD4+ T cells from PBMCs, cultured in vitro. Subset specified: naive CD4+ T cells isolated by negative enrichment. This TCR derives from an adult with COVID-19. The CDR3 nucleotides are TGTGCCAGCAGCCCCGGCAGAGATGAGCAGTTCTTC. Its translation: CASSPGRDEQFF.